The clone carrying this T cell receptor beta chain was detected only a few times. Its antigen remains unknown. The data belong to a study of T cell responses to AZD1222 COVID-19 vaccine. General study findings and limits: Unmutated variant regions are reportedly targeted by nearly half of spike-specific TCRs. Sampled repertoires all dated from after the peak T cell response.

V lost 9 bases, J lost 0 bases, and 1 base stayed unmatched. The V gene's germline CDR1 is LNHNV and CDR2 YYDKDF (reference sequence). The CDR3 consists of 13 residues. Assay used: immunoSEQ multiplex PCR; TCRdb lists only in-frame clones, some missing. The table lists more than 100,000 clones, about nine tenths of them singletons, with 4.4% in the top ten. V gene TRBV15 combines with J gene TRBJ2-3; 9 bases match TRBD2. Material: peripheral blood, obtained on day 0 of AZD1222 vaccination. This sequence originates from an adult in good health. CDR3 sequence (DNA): TGTGCCACAGGACTAGCGAGCACAGATACGCAGTATTTT. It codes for CATGLASTDTQYF.